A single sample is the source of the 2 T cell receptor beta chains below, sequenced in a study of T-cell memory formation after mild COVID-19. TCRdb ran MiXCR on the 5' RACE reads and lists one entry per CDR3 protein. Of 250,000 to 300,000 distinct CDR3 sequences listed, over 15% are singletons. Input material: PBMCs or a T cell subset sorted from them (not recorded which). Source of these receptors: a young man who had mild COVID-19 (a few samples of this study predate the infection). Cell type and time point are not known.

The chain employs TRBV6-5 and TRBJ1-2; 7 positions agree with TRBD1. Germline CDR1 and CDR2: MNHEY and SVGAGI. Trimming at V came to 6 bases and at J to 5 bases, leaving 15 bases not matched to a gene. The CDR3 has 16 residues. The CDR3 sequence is CASSPERGRGLYGYTF. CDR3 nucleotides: TGTGCCAGCAGCCCTGAACGTGGCAGGGGGTTGTATGGCTACACCTTC.

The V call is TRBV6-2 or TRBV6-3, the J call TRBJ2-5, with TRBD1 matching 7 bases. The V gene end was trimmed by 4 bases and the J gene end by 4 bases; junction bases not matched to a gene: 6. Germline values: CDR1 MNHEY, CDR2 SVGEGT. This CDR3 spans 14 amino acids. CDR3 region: CASSSQGNGETQYF. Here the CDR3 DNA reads TGTGCCAGCAGTTCACAGGGGAACGGAGAGACCCAGTACTTC.